This T cell receptor beta chain emerged from a study of human T cells and chemical hapten exposure. Study overall: Alopecia areata, totalis or universalis affected patients, mainly female.

This clonotype was found a few times. CDR3 length equals 13 residues. With 0 bases removed from V and 0 bases from J, the gap between germline ends came to 2 bases. Time point defined: patch test 1, 2 weeks after DPC sensitization. As for treatment: therapeutic diphenylcyclopropenone sensitization with weekly scalp DPC. Extraction of total RNA was performed on unfractionated whole blood. Unique molecular identifiers were linked by the library to individual cDNA molecules. TCRdb reprocessed the RACE reads via MiXCR and lists one record per CDR3 protein. The sample lists about 74,000 distinct CDR3 sequences; 32% were seen once.

The specimen was whole blood, collected in connection with sensitization to the hapten diphenylcyclopropenone (DPC). V gene TRBV12-3 or TRBV12-4 combines with J gene TRBJ1-1; unclear D gene. The TCR sequence derives from a man in his forties or fifties with alopecia areata. Some clones in this sample may be carry-over from other donors' samples. The CDR3 is CASSLAVNTEAFF. DNA for the CDR3: TGTGCCAGCAGTTTAGCGGTGAACACTGAAGCTTTCTTT.